These 9 T cell receptor beta chains originate from one sample sequenced in a study of blood T cell repertoires in COVID-19. Some clones are missing from TCRdb's copy, which holds only in-frame ones; the method was immunoSEQ multiplex PCR. There are 150,000 to 200,000 clones in the sample; 74% occur only once, and around 2.9% lies in the top ten. The sequenced material came from peripheral blood. These receptors were taken from a woman of 80 years or more with acute or convalescent COVID-19.

Here the CDR3 DNA reads TGTGCCAGCAGCCCTCCGTTCGCCGGGGAGCTGTTTTTT. Its protein is CASSPPFAGELFF. The chain joins TRBV7-8 to TRBJ2-2; no clear D. V was cut by 5 bases and J by 6 bases, with 10 bases left in between. CDR3 size: 13 residues. CDR1 and CDR2 from the germline V gene are SGHVS and FQNEAQ.

The gene calls are TRBV25-1 and TRBJ1-2; 7 nucleotides agree with TRBD1. The CDR3 extends over 14 amino acids. CDR1 is MGHDK, CDR2 SYGVNS, per germline. Germline trimming cut 4 bases from V and 6 bases from J; bases unmatched to any gene: 8. CDR3 loop: CASSGDRASNGYTF. CDR3 in DNA: TGTGCCAGCAGTGGAGACAGGGCAAGTAATGGCTACACCTTC.

The rearrangement joins TRBV7-9 to TRBJ1-6, with a possible D match to TRBD1 (6 bases). The germline gives CDR1 SEHNR, CDR2 FQNEAQ (reference sequence). The CDR3 has 15 residues. V dropped 5 bases and J dropped 6 bases, with 14 bases sitting between them. As DNA, the CDR3 is TGTGCCAGCAGCCGCGCGGACAGTACTAATTCACCCCTCCACTTT. Translated, it gives CASSRADSTNSPLHF.

This chain connects TRBV4-1 to TRBJ2-7; the match to TRBD2 covers 13 bases. The CDR3 is 15 amino acids. V lost 4 bases to trimming and J lost 4 bases; unmatched junction nucleotides: 4. CDR1 is MGHRA, CDR2 YSYEKL, per germline. This CDR3 is CASSRGLAGLYEQYF. The DNA of the CDR3 is TGCGCCAGCAGCCGGGGACTAGCGGGATTGTACGAGCAGTACTTC.

The V gene is TRBV7-2, the J gene TRBJ2-5; possibly TRBD2 for D (6 bases). The CDR3 is made up of 16 amino acids. The germline gives CDR1 SGHTA, CDR2 FQGNSA. The V end lost 0 bases, the J end lost 5 bases, and 16 bases lay between the germline ends. CDR3 protein: CASSLASSATLETQYF. For the CDR3, the DNA is TGTGCCAGCAGCTTAGCGTCTAGCGCGACATTGGAGACCCAGTACTTC.

This rearrangement joins TRBV2 to TRBJ2-2; 14 bases agree with TRBD2. CDR1 and CDR2 (germline): SNHLY, FYNNEI. This CDR3 has 14 residues. J lost 7 bases, V lost 6 bases, and 1 base had no gene match. CDR3 amino acids: CASRGLAGVGELFF. The DNA of the CDR3 is TGTGCCAGCAGGGGACTAGCGGGAGTCGGGGAGCTGTTTTTT.

This rearrangement joins TRBV9 to TRBJ2-1, with D perhaps TRBD2 (5 bases). CDR1 SGDLS and CDR2 YYNGEE come from the germline V gene. The CDR3 contains 15 residues. Trimming cost V 3 bases and J 6 bases, with 16 bases left between them. The CDR3 loop is CASSGYSDQANEQFF. Written as DNA, the CDR3 is TGTGCCAGCAGCGGCTATAGCGACCAGGCCAATGAGCAGTTCTTC.

This clone was detected a few times. This sequence joins TRBV2 and TRBJ2-1; 11 bases agree with TRBD2. Trimming removed 8 bases from V and 7 bases from J; junction bases left unmatched: 4. Germline V CDR1 and CDR2: SNHLY, FYNNEI. The CDR3 is 13 residues long. The CDR3 DNA is TGTGCCAGCCAGAGACTAGCGGGGAATGAGCAGTTCTTC. It encodes CASQRLAGNEQFF. The full variable domain, rest sourced from reference TRBV2 and TRBJ2-1, is EPEVTQTPSHQVTQMGQEVILRCVPISNHLYFYWYRQILGQKVEFLVSFYNNEISEKSEIFDDQFSVERPDGSNFTLKIRSTKLEDSAMYFCASQRLAGNEQFFGPGTRLTVL.

This clone has a single count. The V and J genes are TRBV19 and TRBJ2-7, with TRBD2 matching over 8 bases. Germline V gene sequence: CDR1 LNHDA, CDR2 SQIVND (reference sequence). CDR3 length: 14 amino acids. After removal of 7 bases from V and 2 bases from J, the junction contained 7 bases not matched to a gene. The CDR3 DNA reads TGTGCCAGTAATCGACTAGCGCAAACCTACGAGCAGTACTTC. As protein: CASNRLAQTYEQYF.